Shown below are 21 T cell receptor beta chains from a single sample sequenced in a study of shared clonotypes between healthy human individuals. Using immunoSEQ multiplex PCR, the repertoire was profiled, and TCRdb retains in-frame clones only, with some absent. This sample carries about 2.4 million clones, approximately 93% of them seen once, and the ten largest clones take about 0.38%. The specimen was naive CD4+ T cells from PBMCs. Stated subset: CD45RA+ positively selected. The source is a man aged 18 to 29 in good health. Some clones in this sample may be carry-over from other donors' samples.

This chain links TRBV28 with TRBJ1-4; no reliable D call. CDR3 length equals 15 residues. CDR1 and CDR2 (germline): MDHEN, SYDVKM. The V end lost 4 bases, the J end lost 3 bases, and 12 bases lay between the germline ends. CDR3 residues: CASSWLEVSNEKLFF. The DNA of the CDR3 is TGTGCCAGCAGTTGGCTGGAGGTGTCTAATGAAAAACTGTTTTTT. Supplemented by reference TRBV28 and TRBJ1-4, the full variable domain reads DVKVTQSSRYLVKRTGEKVFLECVQDMDHENMFWYRQDPGLGLRLIYFSYDVKMKEKGDIPEGYSVSREKKERFSLILESASTNQTSMYLCASSWLEVSNEKLFFGSGTQLSVL.

The CDR3, as DNA: TGTGCCAGCAGCTGGACAGGGCAGGACGAGCAGTACTTC. This gives the protein CASSWTGQDEQYF. This chain joins TRBV7-9 and TRBJ2-7; 8 positions agree with TRBD1. J gave up 5 bases and V 4 bases, and 4 bases lay outside the gene matches. CDR1 and CDR2 (germline): SEHNR, FQNEAQ (reference sequence). There are 13 residues in the CDR3.

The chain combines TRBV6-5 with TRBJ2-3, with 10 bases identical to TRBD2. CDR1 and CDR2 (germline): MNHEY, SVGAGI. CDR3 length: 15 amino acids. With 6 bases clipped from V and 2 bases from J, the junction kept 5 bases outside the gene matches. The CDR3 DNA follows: TGTGCCAGCAGCACCCTAGCGGGAGCCACAGATACGCAGTATTTT. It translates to CASSTLAGATDTQYF.

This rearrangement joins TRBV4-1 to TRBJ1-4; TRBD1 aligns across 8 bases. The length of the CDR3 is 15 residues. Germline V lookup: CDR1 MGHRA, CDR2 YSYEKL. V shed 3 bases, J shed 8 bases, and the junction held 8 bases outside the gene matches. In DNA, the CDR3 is TGCGCCAGCAGCCATCCCGGACAGGGCGGGGAAAAACTGTTTTTT. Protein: CASSHPGQGGEKLFF.

CDR3 DNA: TGTGCCACCAGCAGAGGGTTGGCTAGCGGGAGTAGCGATGAGCAGTTCTTC. Translating gives CATSRGLASGSSDEQFF. The chain uses TRBV15 and TRBJ2-1; 10 nucleotides agree with TRBD2. Losses at the gene ends were 1 base for V and 8 bases for J; bases not matched to a gene: 11. CDR1 and CDR2 from the germline V gene are LNHNV and YYDKDF (reference sequence). The CDR3 covers 17 residues.

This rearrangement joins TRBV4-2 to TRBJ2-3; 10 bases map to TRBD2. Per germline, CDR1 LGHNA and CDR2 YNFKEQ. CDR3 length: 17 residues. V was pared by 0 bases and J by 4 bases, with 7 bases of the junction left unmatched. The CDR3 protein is CASSQERASGSADTQYF. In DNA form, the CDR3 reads TGTGCCAGCAGCCAAGAACGGGCTAGCGGGAGTGCAGATACGCAGTATTTT.

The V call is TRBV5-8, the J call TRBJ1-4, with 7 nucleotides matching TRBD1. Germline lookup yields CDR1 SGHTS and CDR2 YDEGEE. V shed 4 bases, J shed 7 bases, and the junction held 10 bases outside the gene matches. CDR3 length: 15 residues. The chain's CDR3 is CASSIRDRHLEKLFF. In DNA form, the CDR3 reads TGTGCCAGCAGCATAAGGGACAGACATCTTGAAAAACTGTTTTTT. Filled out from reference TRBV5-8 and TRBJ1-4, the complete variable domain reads EAGVTQSPTHLIKTRGQQATLRCSPISGHTSVYWYQQALGLGLQFLLWYDEGEERNRGNFPPRFSGRQFPNYSSELNVNALELEDSALYLCASSIRDRHLEKLFFGSGTQLSVL.

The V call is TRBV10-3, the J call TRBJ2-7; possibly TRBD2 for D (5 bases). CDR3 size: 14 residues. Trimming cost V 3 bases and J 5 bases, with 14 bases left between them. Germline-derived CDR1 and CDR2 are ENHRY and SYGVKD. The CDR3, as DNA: TGTGCCATCAGTGAATTTGAGGGAGTCCACGAGCAGTACTTC. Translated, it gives CAISEFEGVHEQYF.

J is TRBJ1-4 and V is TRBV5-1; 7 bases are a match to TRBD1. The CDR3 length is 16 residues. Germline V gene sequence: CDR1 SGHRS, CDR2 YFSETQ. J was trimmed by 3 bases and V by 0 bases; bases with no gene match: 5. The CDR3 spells CASSLAPGQPNEKLFF. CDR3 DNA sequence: TGCGCCAGCAGCTTGGCCCCGGGACAGCCTAATGAAAAACTGTTTTTT.

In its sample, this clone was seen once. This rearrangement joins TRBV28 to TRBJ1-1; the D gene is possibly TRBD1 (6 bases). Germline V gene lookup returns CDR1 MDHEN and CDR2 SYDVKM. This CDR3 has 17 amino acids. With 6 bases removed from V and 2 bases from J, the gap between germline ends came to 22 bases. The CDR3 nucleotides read TGTGCCAGCAGCCCGCCGGGGGGCGAGGTCGTAAACACTGAAGCTTTCTTT. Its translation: CASSPPGGEVVNTEAFF.

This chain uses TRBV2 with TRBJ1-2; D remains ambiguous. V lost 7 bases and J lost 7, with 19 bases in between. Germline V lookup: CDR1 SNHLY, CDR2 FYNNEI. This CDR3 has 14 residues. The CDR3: CASTRWVGGAGYTF. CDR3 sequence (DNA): TGTGCCAGCACCAGGTGGGTGGGCGGCGCTGGCTACACCTTC.

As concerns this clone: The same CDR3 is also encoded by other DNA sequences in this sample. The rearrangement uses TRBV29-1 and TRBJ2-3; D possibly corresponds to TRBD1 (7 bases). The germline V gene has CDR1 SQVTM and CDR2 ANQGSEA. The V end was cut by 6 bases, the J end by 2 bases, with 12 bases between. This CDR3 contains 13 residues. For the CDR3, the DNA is TGCAGCGTCGGGGGACAGTACACAGATACGCAGTATTTT. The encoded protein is CSVGGQYTDTQYF.

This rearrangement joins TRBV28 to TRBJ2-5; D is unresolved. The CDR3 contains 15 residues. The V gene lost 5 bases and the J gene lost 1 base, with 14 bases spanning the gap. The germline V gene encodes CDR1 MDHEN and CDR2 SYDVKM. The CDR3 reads CASSRSSPSQETQYF. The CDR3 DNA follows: TGTGCCAGCAGTCGCAGTTCTCCCAGCCAAGAGACCCAGTACTTC. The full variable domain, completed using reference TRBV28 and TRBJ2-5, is DVKVTQSSRYLVKRTGEKVFLECVQDMDHENMFWYRQDPGLGLRLIYFSYDVKMKEKGDIPEGYSVSREKKERFSLILESASTNQTSMYLCASSRSSPSQETQYFGPGTRLLVL.

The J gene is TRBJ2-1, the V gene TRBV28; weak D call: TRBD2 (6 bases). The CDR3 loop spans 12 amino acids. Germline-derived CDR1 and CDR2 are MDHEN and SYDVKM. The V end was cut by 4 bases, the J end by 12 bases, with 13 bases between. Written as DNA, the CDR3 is TGTGCCAGCAGTTCTAGCGTTTTGGGGCAGTTCTTC. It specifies CASSSSVLGQFF.

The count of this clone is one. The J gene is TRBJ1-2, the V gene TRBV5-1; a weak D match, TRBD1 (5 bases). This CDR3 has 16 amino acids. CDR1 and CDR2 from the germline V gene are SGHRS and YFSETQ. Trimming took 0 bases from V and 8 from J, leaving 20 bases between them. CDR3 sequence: CASSLDPGTAAGGYTF. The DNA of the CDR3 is TGCGCCAGCAGCTTGGACCCGGGGACGGCCGCCGGGGGCTACACCTTC.

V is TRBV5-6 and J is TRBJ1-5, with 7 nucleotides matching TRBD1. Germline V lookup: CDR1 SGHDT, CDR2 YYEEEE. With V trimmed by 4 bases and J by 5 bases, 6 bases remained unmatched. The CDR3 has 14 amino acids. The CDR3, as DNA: TGTGCCAGCAGCCGGACAAGGGGGCATCAGCCCCAGCATTTT. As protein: CASSRTRGHQPQHF.

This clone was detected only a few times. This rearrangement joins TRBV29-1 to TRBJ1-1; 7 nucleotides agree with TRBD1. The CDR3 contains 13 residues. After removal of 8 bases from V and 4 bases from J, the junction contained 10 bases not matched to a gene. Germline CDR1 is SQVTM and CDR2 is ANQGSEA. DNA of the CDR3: TGCAGCACCGCGACAGGGAGGAGCACTGAAGCTTTCTTT. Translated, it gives CSTATGRSTEAFF.

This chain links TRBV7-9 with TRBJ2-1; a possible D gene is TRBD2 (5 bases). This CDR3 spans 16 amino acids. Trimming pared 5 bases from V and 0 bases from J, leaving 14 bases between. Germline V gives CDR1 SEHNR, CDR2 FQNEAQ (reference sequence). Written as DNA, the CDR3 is TGTGCCAGCAGCATCCCTGCCGGACTCTCCTACAATGAGCAGTTCTTC. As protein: CASSIPAGLSYNEQFF.

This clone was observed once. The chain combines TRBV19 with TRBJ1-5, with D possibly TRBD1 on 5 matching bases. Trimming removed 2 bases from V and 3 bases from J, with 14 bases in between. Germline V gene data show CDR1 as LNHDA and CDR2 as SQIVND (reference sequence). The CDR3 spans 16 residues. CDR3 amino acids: CASSIPAWGPNQPQHF. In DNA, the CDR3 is TGTGCCAGTAGTATACCGGCCTGGGGACCCAATCAGCCCCAGCATTTT.

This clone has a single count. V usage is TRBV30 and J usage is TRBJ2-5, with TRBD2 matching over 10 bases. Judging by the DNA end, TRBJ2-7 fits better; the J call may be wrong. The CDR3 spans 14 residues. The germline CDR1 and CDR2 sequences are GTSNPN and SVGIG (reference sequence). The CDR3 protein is CAWSTGTSVYEQYF. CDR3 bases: TGTGCCTGGAGTACCGGGACTAGCGTTTACGAGCAGTACTTC.

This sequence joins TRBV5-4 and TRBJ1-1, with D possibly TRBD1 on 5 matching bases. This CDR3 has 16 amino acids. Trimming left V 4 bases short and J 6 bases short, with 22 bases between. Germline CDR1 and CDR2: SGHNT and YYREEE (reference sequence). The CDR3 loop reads CASSPSLAGLESEAFF. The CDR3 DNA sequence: TGTGCCAGCAGCCCATCTCTGGCAGGGCTCGAGTCTGAAGCTTTCTTT.